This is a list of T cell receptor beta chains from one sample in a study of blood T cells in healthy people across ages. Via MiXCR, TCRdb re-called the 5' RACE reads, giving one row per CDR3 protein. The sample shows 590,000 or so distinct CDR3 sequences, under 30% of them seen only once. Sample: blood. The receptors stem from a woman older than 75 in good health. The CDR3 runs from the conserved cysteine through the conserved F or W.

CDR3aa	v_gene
CASSTQTGQSLLNTEAFF	TRBV19
CASSLPEAFF	TRBV6-6
CASTRGQGDTEAFF	TRBV5-4
CASSLGIGDTEAFF	TRBV7-2
CASSPRSDNYGYTF	TRBV18
CASSLQGAFTDTQYF	TRBV3-1
CSALTVGGGSPRHF	TRBV20-1
CASSSGQGVGGYTF	TRBV7-2
CASSLWAGRGVNNEQFF	TRBV27
CASRTGQGLNQPQHF	TRBV12-3/TRBV12-4
CASSVGASGTSGANVLTF	TRBV9
CASSREGVSTEAFF	TRBV6-2/TRBV6-3
CASSTDRSPWNGYTF	TRBV28
CASSPIGSYNEQFF	TRBV11-2
CASSQGTGGDTEAFF	TRBV4-2
CASSPQLSGGTDTQYF	TRBV18
CASSHLSNTQYF	TRBV7-2
CATSNPSGGIQETQYF	TRBV15
CASSLAWGNTGELFF	TRBV4-3
CASSLAGQGAYGHTF	TRBV5-6
CASSLDRAAMTGVNGYTF	TRBV7-3
CASSRGGSAPVVSNEQFF	TRBV4-2
CASSQVADTYSTDTQYF	TRBV4-2
CASSSPDSQETQYF	TRBV7-8
CASSPGTSGLGDTQYF	TRBV7-2
CASSGDGAGGDTQYF	TRBV2
CASSPWAGFYEQYF	TRBV11-2
CASSLRSAEETQYF	TRBV13
CASSGRGGRALETQYF	TRBV2
CAISSTSGGAGEQFF	TRBV10-3
CASLPGQDSYEQYF	TRBV18
CASSYGSNQPQHF	TRBV12-3/TRBV12-4
CASSHDQNTEAFF	TRBV4-2
CASSYGTRGSTDTQYF	TRBV6-2/TRBV6-3
CASSPDTDEGYGYTF	TRBV7-2
CASSINRTPLQYF	TRBV11-2
CASSFPWGLADNEQFF	TRBV7-2
CTSSPYRGSYEQYF	TRBV7-8
CAREKTGDRATGELFF	TRBV6-2/TRBV6-3
CATSRARGTGYNEQFF	TRBV15
CASSQVRGGGTEAFF	TRBV4-2
CASTDGSNYGYTF	TRBV9
CASSLNPTNEKLFF	TRBV5-1
CASSVRGAGPYEQYF	TRBV9
CASSLQTSGGYNEQFF	TRBV5-1
CASSSGRARGSFDTQYF	TRBV7-2
CSVQFLTESAEKLFF	TRBV29-1
CASSLRGGNTGELFF	TRBV12-3/TRBV12-4
CASSPRAGGLGGYTF	TRBV7-9
CASSLGGGRYGYTF	TRBV7-2